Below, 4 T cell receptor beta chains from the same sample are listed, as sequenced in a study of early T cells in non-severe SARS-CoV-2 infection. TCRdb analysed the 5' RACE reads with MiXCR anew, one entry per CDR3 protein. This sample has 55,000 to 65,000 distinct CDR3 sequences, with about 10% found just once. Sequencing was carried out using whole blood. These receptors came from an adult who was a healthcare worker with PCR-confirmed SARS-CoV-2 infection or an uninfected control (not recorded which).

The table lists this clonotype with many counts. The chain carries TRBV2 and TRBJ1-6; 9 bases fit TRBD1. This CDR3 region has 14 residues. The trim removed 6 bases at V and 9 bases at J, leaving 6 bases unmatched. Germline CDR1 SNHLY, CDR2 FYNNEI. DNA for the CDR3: TGTGCCAGCAGAGGACAGGGGATTGGTTCACCCCTCCACTTT. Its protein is CASRGQGIGSPLHF. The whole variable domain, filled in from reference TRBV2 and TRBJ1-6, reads EPEVTQTPSHQVTQMGQEVILRCVPISNHLYFYWYRQILGQKVEFLVSFYNNEISEKSEIFDDQFSVERPDGSNFTLKIRSTKLEDSAMYFCASRGQGIGSPLHFGNGTRLTVT.

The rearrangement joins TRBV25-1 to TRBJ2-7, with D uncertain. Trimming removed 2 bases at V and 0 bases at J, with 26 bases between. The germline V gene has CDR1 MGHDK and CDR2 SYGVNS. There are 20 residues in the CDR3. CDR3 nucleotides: TGTGCCAGCAGTGAAATATGGACCAGTAGAAAGTTCGAAAGCTCCTACGAGCAGTACTTC. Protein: CASSEIWTSRKFESSYEQYF.

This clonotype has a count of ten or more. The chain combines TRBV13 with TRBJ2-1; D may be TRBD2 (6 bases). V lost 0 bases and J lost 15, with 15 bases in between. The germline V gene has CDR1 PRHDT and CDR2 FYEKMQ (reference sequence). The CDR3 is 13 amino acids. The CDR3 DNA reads TGTGCCAGCAGCTTAGGCCTTTGGCAGGAGGGGTTCTTC. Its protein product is CASSLGLWQEGFF.

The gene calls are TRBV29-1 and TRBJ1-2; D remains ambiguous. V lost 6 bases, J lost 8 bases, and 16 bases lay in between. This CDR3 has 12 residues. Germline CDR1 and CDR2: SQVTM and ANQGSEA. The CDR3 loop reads CSVGDRASGYTF. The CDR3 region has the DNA TGCAGCGTGGGAGACCGGGCCTCGGGCTACACCTTC.